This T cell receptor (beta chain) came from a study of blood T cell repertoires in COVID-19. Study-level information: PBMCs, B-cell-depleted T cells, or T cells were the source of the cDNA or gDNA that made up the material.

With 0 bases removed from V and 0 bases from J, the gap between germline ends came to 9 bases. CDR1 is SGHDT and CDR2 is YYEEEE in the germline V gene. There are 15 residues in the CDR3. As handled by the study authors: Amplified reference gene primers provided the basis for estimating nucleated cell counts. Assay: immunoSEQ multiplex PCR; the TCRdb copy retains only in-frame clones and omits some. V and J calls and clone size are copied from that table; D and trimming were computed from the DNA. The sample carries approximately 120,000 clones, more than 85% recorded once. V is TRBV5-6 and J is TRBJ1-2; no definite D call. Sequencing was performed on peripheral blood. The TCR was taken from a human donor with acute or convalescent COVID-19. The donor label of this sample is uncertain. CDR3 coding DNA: TGTGCCAGCAGCTTGGATGCCAGGTCTAACTATGGCTACACCTTC. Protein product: CASSLDARSNYGYTF.